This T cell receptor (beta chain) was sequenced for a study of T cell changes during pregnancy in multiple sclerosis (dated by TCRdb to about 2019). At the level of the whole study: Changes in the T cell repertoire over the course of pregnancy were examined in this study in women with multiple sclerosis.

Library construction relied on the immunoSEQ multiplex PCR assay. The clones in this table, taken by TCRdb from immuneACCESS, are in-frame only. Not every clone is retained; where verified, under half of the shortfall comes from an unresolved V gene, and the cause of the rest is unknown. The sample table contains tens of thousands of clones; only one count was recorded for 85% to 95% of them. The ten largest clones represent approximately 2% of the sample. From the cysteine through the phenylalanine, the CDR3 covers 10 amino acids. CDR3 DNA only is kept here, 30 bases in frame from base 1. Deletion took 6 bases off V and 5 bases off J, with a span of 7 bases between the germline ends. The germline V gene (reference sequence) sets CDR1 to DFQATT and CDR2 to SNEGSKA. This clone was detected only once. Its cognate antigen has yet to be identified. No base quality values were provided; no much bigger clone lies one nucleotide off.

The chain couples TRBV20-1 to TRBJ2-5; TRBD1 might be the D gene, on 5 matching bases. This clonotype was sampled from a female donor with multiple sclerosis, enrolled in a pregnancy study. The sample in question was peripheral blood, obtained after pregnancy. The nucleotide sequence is TGCAGTGCGGGGCGGGAGACCCAGTACTTC. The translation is CSAGRETQYF.